The 32 T cell receptor beta chains given below trace back to one sample, sequenced in a study of T cells in Graves' hyperthyroidism and ophthalmopathy. Template material for amplifying TCR beta CDR3 regions consisted of RNA transcripts. A first-round RT-PCR of the TCR CDR3 used the HTBI primer set. In TCRdb, the multiplex PCR reads were re-called with MiXCR into one record per CDR3 protein. The profile covers about 350,000 distinct CDR3 sequences, with approximately 15% appearing a single time and 20% to 25% taken by the ten largest. The specimen sequenced was blood. Receptors were obtained from a woman in her 30s with Graves' hyperthyroidism.

The V and J genes are TRBV3-1 and TRBJ2-1; 9 bases are shared with TRBD2. The germline V gene encodes CDR1 LGHDT and CDR2 YNNKEL (reference sequence). CDR3 length equals 14 residues. Trimming cost V 8 bases and J 10 bases; bases outside gene matches: 12. CDR3 bases: TGTGCCAGCTCCTCTTATAGCGGGGGCTACGAGCAGTTCTTC. The encoded protein is CASSSYSGGYEQFF.

This clonotype was detected ten times or more. The V call is TRBV2, the J call TRBJ2-3; a possible D gene is TRBD2 (5 bases). Between the trimmed V and J ends, which lost 7 bases and 4 bases, there was a span of 21 bases. The CDR3 sequence is 16 residues long. Germline CDR1 and CDR2: SNHLY and FYNNEI. The CDR3 loop reads CASNRRTGFGSDTQYF. The CDR3 DNA reads as TGTGCCAGCAACCGGCGGACGGGATTCGGCTCAGATACGCAGTATTTT.

Ten or more counts support this clonotype. The chain has TRBV28 and TRBJ2-7, with TRBD2 matching 8 bases. This CDR3 comprises 15 residues. V shed 2 bases, J shed 6 bases, and the junction held 9 bases outside the gene matches. Per the germline V gene, CDR1 is MDHEN and CDR2 is SYDVKM. In nucleotides, the CDR3 is TGTGCCAGCAGTTTAAGCGGGAGATTGGCGCGCGAGCAGTACTTC. Translated, it gives CASSLSGRLAREQYF.

V gene TRBV24-1 combines with J gene TRBJ2-3; 13 bases are shared with TRBD2. The J segment lost 2 bases and the V segment lost 0 bases, leaving 1 base of the junction unmatched. The length of the CDR3 is 17 residues. The germline CDR1 and CDR2 sequences are KGHDR and SFDVKD. The CDR3, as DNA: TGTGCCACCAGTGATTTGGGACTAGCGGGGGACACAGATACGCAGTATTTT. Translation: CATSDLGLAGDTDTQYF.

This clonotype has only a few counts. This chain links TRBV29-1 with TRBJ2-3, with 10 nucleotides matching TRBD2. The length of the CDR3 is 16 residues. The germline CDR1 and CDR2 sequences are SQVTM and ANQGSEA. With V trimmed by 3 bases and J by 6 bases, 12 bases remained unmatched. The CDR3 protein is CSVEGEGLAPRDTQYF. CDR3 DNA: TGCAGCGTTGAGGGGGAGGGACTAGCGCCTCGGGATACGCAGTATTTT.

This clonotype was counted between two and nine times. The J gene is TRBJ2-1, the V gene TRBV3-1; D is ambiguous. The V end lost 2 bases, the J end lost 8 bases, and 4 bases lay between the germline ends. This CDR3 is built from 11 residues. In germline, CDR1 is LGHDT, CDR2 YNNKEL (reference sequence). DNA for the CDR3: TGTGCCAGCAGCCAATCCCATGAGCAGTTCTTC. Its translation: CASSQSHEQFF.

This sequence joins TRBV19 and TRBJ2-1; D is uncertain. The length of the CDR3 is 14 residues. From germline, CDR1 is LNHDA and CDR2 SQIVND (reference sequence). Trimming stripped 5 bases from V and 3 bases from J, with 11 bases between. The CDR3 nucleotides are TGTGCCAGTAGTCCCGTGAATGGCTACAATGAGCAGTTCTTC. Residues: CASSPVNGYNEQFF.

In this sample, this clonotype turned up a few times. The V and J genes are TRBV6-2 or TRBV6-3 and TRBJ2-7; TRBD1 matches 7 bases. V trimming: 2 bases; J trimming: 6 bases; junction bases outside the gene matches: 4. The CDR3 runs 13 residues. Germline V CDR1 and CDR2: MNHEY, SVGEGT. The CDR3 DNA follows: TGTGCCAGCAGTTACAGACAGGGAGCCGAGCAGTACTTC. This sequence encodes CASSYRQGAEQYF.

The J gene is TRBJ1-1, the V gene TRBV20-1, with TRBD1 matching over 9 bases. This CDR3 spans 18 amino acids. Trimming took 1 base from V and 1 from J; bases not matched to a gene: 13. In germline, CDR1 is DFQATT, CDR2 SNEGSKA (reference sequence). The CDR3 loop is CSARGGTGTTRSNTEAFF. In nucleotides, the CDR3 is TGCAGTGCTAGAGGCGGGACAGGGACAACCCGCTCGAACACTGAAGCTTTCTTT.

At least ten counts were recorded for this clonotype. The genes are TRBV7-6 and TRBJ2-1; D unresolved. V lost 5 bases to trimming and J lost 8 bases, with 13 bases between them. The germline V gene encodes CDR1 SGHVS and CDR2 FNYEAQ. The CDR3 spans 13 residues. The CDR3 loop reads CASSPSTRDEQFF. The CDR3 DNA follows: TGTGCCAGCAGCCCCTCCACTCGGGATGAGCAGTTCTTC.

This clonotype appeared many times. The V and J genes are TRBV28 and TRBJ1-6; D gene ambiguous. The CDR3 loop spans 14 amino acids. Trimming took off 5 bases at V and 5 bases at J, with 10 bases between the two ends. Germline V gene data show CDR1 as MDHEN and CDR2 as SYDVKM. The CDR3 here is CASSLYDHNSPLHF. The CDR3 DNA reads TGTGCCAGCAGTCTGTACGATCATAATTCACCCCTCCACTTT. Supplemented by reference TRBV28 and TRBJ1-6, the full variable domain reads DVKVTQSSRYLVKRTGEKVFLECVQDMDHENMFWYRQDPGLGLRLIYFSYDVKMKEKGDIPEGYSVSREKKERFSLILESASTNQTSMYLCASSLYDHNSPLHFGNGTRLTVT.

There are many counts of this clonotype. This chain links TRBV12-3 or TRBV12-4 with TRBJ2-3; tentative D call: TRBD2 (5 bases). V was clipped by 5 bases and J by 1 base, with 13 bases between them. This CDR3 is 15 amino acids long. This chain's CDR3 is CASSESGSGTDTQYF. The CDR3 DNA follows: TGTGCCAGCAGTGAAAGTGGTAGCGGCACAGATACGCAGTATTTT.

This clonotype was observed many times. The chain is built from TRBV11-2 and TRBJ2-2, with D possibly matching TRBD2 (6 bases). CDR3 length: 19 amino acids. Germline V gene data show CDR1 as SGHAT and CDR2 as FQNNGV. With 1 base removed from V and 4 bases from J, the gap between germline ends came to 22 bases. The CDR3 nucleotides are TGTGCCAGCAGCTTAGTGGGACTGACAGTAACTGGGGTCACCGGGGAGCTGTTTTTT. Protein: CASSLVGLTVTGVTGELFF.

This clonotype was seen repeatedly, ten times or more. The chain is built from TRBV19 and TRBJ1-5, with TRBD1 as a possible D gene (5 bases). The CDR3 totals 16 residues. Trimming left V 4 bases short and J 6 bases short, with 19 bases between. CDR1 LNHDA and CDR2 SQIVND come from the germline V gene (reference sequence). This CDR3 reads CASSRIGQGSAQPQHF. CDR3 sequence (DNA): TGTGCCAGTAGTAGGATCGGGCAGGGATCCGCTCAGCCCCAGCATTTT.

V and J are TRBV7-2 and TRBJ2-2; 7 positions agree with TRBD1. After removal of 5 bases from V and 9 bases from J, the junction contained 12 bases not matched to a gene. The CDR3 has 15 residues. Germline loops: CDR1 SGHTA, CDR2 FQGNSA. CDR3 loop: CASSPQGGLSRELFF. CDR3 bases: TGTGCCAGCAGCCCACAAGGGGGCCTGAGCAGGGAGCTGTTTTTT. The variable domain in full, completed from reference TRBV7-2 and TRBJ2-2, reads GAGVSQSPSNKVTEKGKDVELRCDPISGHTALYWYRQSLGQGLEFLIYFQGNSAPDKSGLPSDRFSAERTGGSVSTLTIQRTQQEDSAVYLCASSPQGGLSRELFFGEGSRLTVL.

The chain is built from TRBV13 and TRBJ1-1, with no clear D. The CDR3 contains 14 residues. With 5 bases removed from V and 1 base from J, the gap between germline ends came to 11 bases. Germline V gene lookup returns CDR1 PRHDT and CDR2 FYEKMQ (reference sequence). The DNA for the CDR3 is TGTGCCAGCAGCCCCCGGGAAGAGAACACTGAAGCTTTCTTT. As protein: CASSPREENTEAFF.

About this clonotype itself: One end of the junction varies from germline; a read error may be responsible. This chain joins TRBV11-2 and TRBJ2-2; 9 positions agree with TRBD2. The CDR3 has 17 amino acids. The germline V gene has CDR1 SGHAT and CDR2 FQNNGV. The DNA of the CDR3 is TGTGCCAGCAGCTTAGGTCTAGCGGGGATGAACACCGGGGTGCTGTTTTTT. Its translation is CASSLGLAGMNTGVLFF.

The V gene is TRBV6-6, the J gene TRBJ2-7; 14 bases line up with TRBD2. Germline lookup yields CDR1 MNHNY and CDR2 SVGAGI (reference sequence). V shed 0 bases, J shed 6 bases, and the junction held 4 bases outside the gene matches. The CDR3 runs 16 residues. CDR3 DNA: TGTGCCAGCAGTTACTCGACTAGCGGGAGGGCCGGCGAGCAGTACTTC. Amino acids: CASSYSTSGRAGEQYF.

On this clonotype itself: Its ends do not fully match the called genes, so a read error is possible. This chain connects TRBV30 to TRBJ1-2, with D maybe TRBD1 (6 bases). The CDR3 consists of 14 residues. Germline assignment: CDR1 GTSNPN and CDR2 SVGIG (reference sequence). CDR3: CAWIVSGGGYGYSF. CDR3 DNA sequence: TGTGCCTGGATAGTTTCTGGGGGCGGTTATGGCTACAGCTTC.

A few counts support this clonotype. The chain uses TRBV6-5 and TRBJ1-5; 10 bases map to TRBD1. The V gene end was trimmed by 2 bases and the J gene end by 4 bases; junction bases not matched to a gene: 8. Germline-derived CDR1 and CDR2 are MNHEY and SVGAGI. The CDR3 has 17 residues. The CDR3 DNA follows: TGTGCCAGCAGTTACGCCGGCGGGACAGGGGCAAATCAGCCCCAGCATTTT. Protein: CASSYAGGTGANQPQHF.

This sequence joins TRBV5-1 and TRBJ2-3, with 11 nucleotides matching TRBD1. Germline-derived CDR1 and CDR2 are SGHRS and YFSETQ. Trimming took 4 bases from V and 1 from J; bases not matched to a gene: 17. The CDR3 consists of 20 residues. CDR3 amino acids: CASSPNPGTGGEGGTDTQYF. DNA for the CDR3: TGCGCCAGCAGCCCAAACCCCGGGACAGGGGGAGAAGGGGGCACAGATACGCAGTATTTT.

This clonotype was seen repeatedly, ten times or more. The V and J genes are TRBV15 and TRBJ2-3; TRBD1 is a possible D gene (5 bases). The CDR3 consists of 14 residues. Germline V gives CDR1 LNHNV, CDR2 YYDKDF (reference sequence). V lost 0 bases, J lost 3 bases, and 7 bases lay in between. DNA for the CDR3: TGTGCCACCAGCAGAGACAGGGAAACAGATACGCAGTATTTT. Translating it yields CATSRDRETDTQYF. Full variable domain (remainder filled in from reference TRBV15 and TRBJ2-3): DAMVIQNPRYQVTQFGKPVTLSCSQTLNHNVMYWYQQKSSQAPKLLFHYYDKDFNNEADTPDNFQSRRPNTSFCFLDIRSPGLGDTAMYLCATSRDRETDTQYFGPGTRLTVL.

This clonotype was found a few times. The J gene is TRBJ2-2, the V gene TRBV30; 11 bases are shared with TRBD2. The germline CDR1 and CDR2 sequences are GTSNPN and SVGIG (reference sequence). J was trimmed by 6 bases and V by 5 bases; bases with no gene match: 5. CDR3 length: 14 residues. The DNA of the CDR3 is TGTGCCTGGGCTAGCGGGAGGAGGTCCGGGGAGCTGTTTTTT. Its protein is CAWASGRRSGELFF.

The chain links TRBV5-1 to TRBJ2-3, with no clear D. The germline V gene has CDR1 SGHRS and CDR2 YFSETQ. This CDR3 contains 18 residues. Trimming pared 3 bases from V and 2 bases from J, leaving 22 bases between. CDR3 sequence reads: CASSSPLVTTRNTDTQYF. DNA of the CDR3: TGCGCCAGCAGCTCGCCTCTGGTAACCACTCGGAACACAGATACGCAGTATTTT.

The gene calls are TRBV20-1 and TRBJ1-2; possibly TRBD1 for D (5 bases). CDR1 is DFQATT and CDR2 is SNEGSKA in the germline V gene (reference sequence). CDR3 length: 15 amino acids. The ends were cut back, 2 bases at V and 5 bases at J, with 18 bases in the middle. The CDR3 is CSARTPPQGDYGYTF. Written as DNA, the CDR3 is TGCAGTGCTAGAACGCCCCCGCAGGGAGATTATGGCTACACCTTC.

This clonotype was observed a handful of times. This chain joins TRBV12-3 or TRBV12-4 and TRBJ2-3; perhaps TRBD1 as D (5 bases). Trimming stripped 5 bases from V and 3 bases from J, with 9 bases between. CDR3 length equals 13 residues. CDR3 DNA sequence: TGTGCCAGCAGTGGTTACAGGACAGATACGCAGTATTTT. Its protein is CASSGYRTDTQYF.

Concerning this clonotype: Possible read error: a much larger clone is one base away. The rearrangement links TRBV28 to TRBJ2-7; D gene unclear. The CDR3 sequence is 14 residues long. Germline V gives CDR1 MDHEN, CDR2 SYDVKM. V was trimmed by 10 bases and J by 0 bases, leaving 16 bases between them. CDR3 nucleotide sequence: TGTGCCAACAGCCCCCTGCAGTACTCCTACGAGCAGTACTTC. This codes for CANSPLQYSYEQYF.

Notes on this clonotype: At one end, the junction sequence differs from germline, possibly due to a read error. The chain carries TRBV30 and TRBJ2-1; D unresolved. The germline V gene encodes CDR1 GTSNPN and CDR2 SVGIG (reference sequence). The CDR3 runs 13 residues. This chain's CDR3 is CACQLSSHNEQFF. For the CDR3, the DNA is TGTGCCTGCCAACTGAGCTCCCACAATGAGCAGTTCTTC.

The chain recombines TRBV20-1 with TRBJ1-6, with TRBD1 matching over 10 bases. CDR3 size: 12 residues. V trimming: 5 bases; J trimming: 9 bases; junction bases outside the gene matches: 1. CDR1 is DFQATT, CDR2 SNEGSKA, per germline (reference sequence). The CDR3 nucleotides read TGCAGTGCTCGGGACAGGGGTTCACCCCTCCACTTT. This sequence encodes CSARDRGSPLHF.

There are a few counts of this clonotype. This chain uses TRBV29-1 with TRBJ2-3; 8 nucleotides line up with TRBD1. Looked up from germline, CDR1 is SQVTM and CDR2 is ANQGSEA. There are 13 residues in the CDR3. The J segment lost 5 bases and the V segment lost 7 bases, leaving 8 bases of the junction unmatched. The CDR3 DNA reads as TGCAGCGCCTCCAGGGGGCGCGGAGATACGCAGTATTTT. Residues: CSASRGRGDTQYF.

At least ten counts were recorded for this clonotype. The V call is TRBV6-2 or TRBV6-3, the J call TRBJ1-1; 8 nucleotides align to TRBD1. Germline V gives CDR1 MNHEY, CDR2 SVGEGT. CDR3 length: 14 amino acids. V was clipped by 6 bases and J by 4 bases; unmatched bases: 7. CDR3 DNA sequence: TGTGCCAGCAGCAGGACAGGGATGGGCACTGAAGCTTTCTTT. Translating it yields CASSRTGMGTEAFF.

J is TRBJ2-7 and V is TRBV7-9; maybe TRBD2 (5 bases). Germline V gene data show CDR1 as SEHNR and CDR2 as FQNEAQ (reference sequence). The germline V and J ends were trimmed by 4 bases and 5 bases, with 9 bases remaining between them. The CDR3 length is 12 residues. CDR3 nucleotide sequence: TGTGCCAGCAGCTCGGAGGCGGACGAGCAGTACTTC. Encoded protein: CASSSEADEQYF.